This entry concerns a single TCR beta chain. This sample is part of a study of cytomegalovirus exposure and HLA in healthy donors. In the PCR, 60 Vbeta and 13 Jbeta primers were used. Clones were sequenced by immunoSEQ multiplex PCR, and TCRdb holds only the in-frame ones, with some missing. The data contain about 140,000 clones, almost 80% of them singletons. The CDR3 has 16 amino acids. Per germline, CDR1 SGHTA and CDR2 FQGNSA. Trimming took 1 base from V and 5 from J; bases not matched to a gene: 5. Material: PBMCs. The chain links TRBV7-2 to TRBJ2-5; 12 bases align to TRBD1. The clonotype comes from a man between 18 and 35 years old in good health and CMV-seronegative. The CDR3 sequence is CASSLGGTGGSETQYF. For the CDR3, the DNA is TGTGCCAGCAGCTTAGGTGGGACAGGGGGCAGCGAGACCCAGTACTTC.